This T cell receptor beta chain is from a study of T cell changes during pregnancy in multiple sclerosis. TCRdb's table, derived via immunoSEQ multiplex PCR, lists solely in-frame clones and lacks some. The sample yields 70,000 to 100,000 clones, about 93% seen once. The germline V gene encodes CDR1 SGHRS and CDR2 YFSETQ. V lost 1 base, J lost 5 bases, and 5 bases stayed unmatched. CDR3 length equals 15 residues. The material sequenced was peripheral blood, taken in the first trimester of pregnancy. The V gene is TRBV5-1, the J gene TRBJ2-5, with 10 bases identical to TRBD2. The sequence came from a female donor with multiple sclerosis, enrolled in a pregnancy study. As DNA, the CDR3 is TGCGCCAGCAGCTTGAGCGGGACTAGCGACGAGACCCAGTACTTC. Translated: CASSLSGTSDETQYF.